This T cell receptor (beta chain) was retrieved from a study of blood T cell repertoires in COVID-19. Across the whole study: COVID-19 samples collected from the United States, Italy and Spain covered acute and convalescent phases. Nucleic acid was either cDNA or gDNA, and it came from T cells, B-cell-depleted T cells, or PBMCs.

Trimming cost V 2 bases and J 6 bases, with 14 bases left between them. CDR1 is KGHSH, CDR2 LQKENI, per germline. This CDR3 has 16 residues. Assay: immunoSEQ multiplex PCR; the TCRdb copy retains only in-frame clones and omits some. Of some 66,000 clones listed, approximately 86% are singletons. V and J are TRBV18 and TRBJ1-6; no reliable D call. The sequencing input was peripheral blood. The receptor comes from a man aged 45-65 years with active COVID-19. CDR3 region: CASSPAGGSGNSPLHF. The CDR3 nucleotides are TGTGCCAGCTCACCAGCGGGAGGATCTGGTAATTCACCCCTCCACTTT.